One and the same sample provided the 13 T cell receptor beta chains below, sequenced in a study of neurological immune-mediated disorders. MiXCR, run by TCRdb on the 5' RACE reads, gives a single entry per CDR3 protein. This sample has about 40,000 distinct CDR3 sequences; roughly an eighth occur once, and the top ten carry more than 20%. The specimen sequenced was PBMCs. These receptor sequences come from a woman between 45 and 65 years old with HTLV-1-associated myelopathy (HAM/TSP).

This clonotype has a count of ten or more. The chain has TRBV10-2 and TRBJ1-5; TRBD1 might be the D (6 bases). The V gene lost 2 bases and the J gene lost 7 bases, with 15 bases spanning the gap. CDR3 length: 15 residues. CDR1 and CDR2 from the germline V gene are WSHSY and SAAADI. DNA of the CDR3: TGCGCCAGCAGTGAGGGAAGAGGGGGAAGGCAGCCCCAGCATTTT. Amino acid sequence: CASSEGRGGRQPQHF.

This clonotype was seen repeatedly, ten times or more. The chain carries TRBV5-1 and TRBJ1-1; a weak D match, TRBD1 (6 bases). The CDR3 extends over 13 amino acids. Germline V lookup: CDR1 SGHRS, CDR2 YFSETQ. V dropped 7 bases and J dropped 10 bases, with 20 bases sitting between them. CDR3 nucleotide sequence: TGCGCCAGCGGCCCAGGGGTAAGAAGCGGAGCTTTCTTT. Translating gives CASGPGVRSGAFF. Filled out from reference TRBV5-1 and TRBJ1-1, the complete variable domain reads KAGVTQTPRYLIKTRGQQVTLSCSPISGHRSVSWYQQTPGQGLQFLFEYFSETQRNKGNFPGRFSGRQFSNSRSEMNVSTLELGDSALYLCASGPGVRSGAFFGQGTRLTVV.

There are many counts of this clonotype. This chain links TRBV20-1 with TRBJ2-1, with TRBD2 matching over 9 bases. Trimming removed 2 bases from V and 3 bases from J; junction bases left unmatched: 5. CDR1 is DFQATT, CDR2 SNEGSKA, per germline (reference sequence). This CDR3 spans 15 amino acids. The CDR3 sequence: CSARRAGGLYNEQFF. For the CDR3, the DNA is TGCAGTGCTAGAAGGGCGGGGGGGCTCTACAATGAGCAGTTCTTC.

This clonotype was seen at least ten times. The V gene is TRBV6-1, the J gene TRBJ1-2; D ambiguous. The CDR3 sequence is 12 residues long. Germline CDR1 and CDR2: MNHNS and SASEGT. The ends were cut back, 3 bases at V and 5 bases at J, with 7 bases in the middle. CDR3 nucleotide sequence: TGTGCCAGCAGTGAGGCAGCTTATGGCTACACCTTC. Protein sequence: CASSEAAYGYTF.

This clonotype was found many times. The chain couples TRBV5-1 to TRBJ2-2, with 7 nucleotides matching TRBD1. With V trimmed by 0 bases and J by 1 base, 0 bases remained unmatched. From germline, CDR1 is SGHRS and CDR2 YFSETQ. The CDR3 runs to 15 residues. CDR3 nucleotides: TGCGCCAGCAGCTTGGGGACAGGGAACACCGGGGAGCTGTTTTTT. It yields the protein CASSLGTGNTGELFF.

This clonotype showed up many times. The chain employs TRBV5-6 and TRBJ1-3, with D maybe TRBD1 (6 bases). Trimming removed 1 base from V and 4 bases from J, with 18 bases in between. The CDR3 runs to 17 residues. Germline-derived CDR1 and CDR2 are SGHDT and YYEEEE. DNA of the CDR3: TGTGCCAGCAGCTTGTATCATCGGGGGGCGAGAGGAAACACCATATATTTT. Its protein is CASSLYHRGARGNTIYF.

This clonotype occurred many times. This chain joins TRBV6-5 and TRBJ2-2, with 9 bases aligning to TRBD1. This CDR3 spans 13 amino acids. The germline V gene has CDR1 MNHEY and CDR2 SVGAGI. After removal of 8 bases from V and 5 bases from J, the junction contained 3 bases not matched to a gene. The CDR3 DNA sequence: TGTGCCAGCGGGACAGGGAGGACCGGGGAGCTGTTTTTT. Translated: CASGTGRTGELFF.

This clonotype was counted many times. This chain joins TRBV4-1 and TRBJ2-5; TRBD2 agrees at 11 bases. The CDR3 loop spans 20 amino acids. Trimming removed 3 bases from V and 2 bases from J; junction bases left unmatched: 17. CDR1 is MGHRA, CDR2 YSYEKL, per germline. The CDR3 here is CASSQKFSGGAGSRQETQYF. CDR3 DNA sequence: TGCGCCAGCAGCCAGAAGTTTAGCGGGGGGGCCGGTTCCCGACAAGAGACCCAGTACTTC.

The sample holds many counts of this clonotype. The V call is TRBV12-3 or TRBV12-4, the J call TRBJ2-3, with D possibly TRBD1 on 6 matching bases. The V end lost 0 bases, the J end lost 7 bases, and 11 bases lay between the germline ends. CDR3 size: 14 residues. DNA for the CDR3: TGTGCCAGCAGTTTAGCGGCTACAGGGTATACGCAGTATTTT. It codes for CASSLAATGYTQYF.

At least ten counts were recorded for this clonotype. This chain uses TRBV24-1 with TRBJ2-1, with 9 bases aligning to TRBD2. The CDR3 is 16 residues long. J gave up 4 bases and V 3 bases, and 6 bases lay outside the gene matches. Germline CDR1 reads KGHDR; CDR2 reads SFDVKD. CDR3 nucleotide sequence: TGTGCCACCAGTGATCTTAGCGGGGGCCTTTACAATGAGCAGTTCTTC. Translation gives CATSDLSGGLYNEQFF.

This clonotype was recorded many times. This chain links TRBV4-1 with TRBJ2-6, with 7 bases identical to TRBD1. J gave up 0 bases and V 2 bases, and 7 bases lay outside the gene matches. Germline CDR1 reads MGHRA; CDR2 reads YSYEKL. CDR3 length: 18 residues. CDR3 sequence reads: CASSQTPGQSSGANVLTF. Here the CDR3 DNA reads TGCGCCAGCAGCCAAACTCCGGGACAGAGCTCTGGGGCCAACGTCCTGACTTTC.

This clonotype came up many times. J is TRBJ2-2 and V is TRBV20-1, with D possibly being TRBD1 (5 bases). Trimming stripped 3 bases from V and 0 bases from J, with 11 bases between. Germline V gene data show CDR1 as DFQATT and CDR2 as SNEGSKA (reference sequence). CDR3 length: 15 residues. This chain's CDR3 is CSASPDRPNTGELFF. In nucleotides, the CDR3 is TGCAGTGCTAGCCCTGACAGACCGAACACCGGGGAGCTGTTTTTT.

Turning to this clonotype: A much larger clone is a single base away; this may be a read error. The CDR3 is CASSRVNTEAFF. The CDR3 region has the DNA TGTGCCAGCAGCAGGGTAAACACTGAAGCTTTCTTT. The chain recombines TRBV27 with TRBJ1-1; tentative D call: TRBD1 (5 bases). There are 12 residues in the CDR3. The germline gives CDR1 MNHEY, CDR2 SMNVEV (reference sequence). V was trimmed by 6 bases and J by 2 bases, leaving 7 bases between them.